This T cell receptor beta chain came from a study of regulatory T cells in long-lasting Graves disease. Broader study findings: Persistent disease favored TRBV28, TRBJ1-2 and TRBJ2-5. Those with persistent disease had in common more public clonotypes (roughly 3,000) than new patients (approximately 970). Newly diagnosed patients had higher TCR diversity than persistent Graves' patients did.

The V end was cut by 10 bases, the J end by 3 bases, with 12 bases between. CDR3 length equals 12 residues. HTBI primers from iRepertoire and Arm-PCR of CDR3 regions yielded the TCR beta libraries. TCRdb re-called the multiplex PCR reads through MiXCR, storing one row per CDR3 protein. The repertoire consists of 350,000 to 400,000 distinct CDR3 sequences, with roughly 16% occurring once and the leading ten covering about 20%. Documented time point: newly diagnosed GD, antithyroid drugs for less than 3 months. The TCR library used RNA extracted from PBMCs. EDTA tubes received approximately 10 milliliters of drawn peripheral blood. This clonotype has a count of ten or more. As yet, its antigen is unknown.

The receptor was isolated from a female donor with Graves disease. The sequences come from peripheral blood mononuclear cells (PBMCs), collected at new diagnosis, from a patient treated with antithyroid drugs. The chain uses TRBV12-3 or TRBV12-4 and TRBJ1-1; possible D gene TRBD1, 6 bases. This CDR3 reads CATSAGDTEAFF. The CDR3 DNA reads as TGTGCCACCTCAGCAGGGGACACTGAAGCTTTCTTT.